This passage covers 7 T cell receptor beta chains from one sample sequenced in a study of T cell responses to AZD1222 COVID-19 vaccine. Data came from immunoSEQ multiplex PCR; TCRdb stores just in-frame clones and leaves some out. The repertoire holds over 70,000 clones, with over 65% as singletons. This specimen was peripheral blood, taken 28 days after the second dose of the MenACWY control vaccine. These receptors all stem from an adult who received the MenACWY meningococcal vaccine as a control.

The chain uses TRBV18 and TRBJ2-1, with 7 bases fitting TRBD1. CDR3 length: 17 residues. CDR1 KGHSH and CDR2 LQKENI come from the germline V gene. With V trimmed by 4 bases and J by 0 bases, 9 bases remained unmatched. The CDR3 nucleotides read TGTGCCAGCTCACACCCCTCAGACAGGGTCTCCTACAATGAGCAGTTCTTC. Translating gives CASSHPSDRVSYNEQFF.

This clone came up many times. The chain's CDR3 is CASRAGTGLGYTF. As DNA, the CDR3 is TGTGCCAGCAGAGCCGGGACAGGCCTTGGCTACACCTTC. The gene calls are TRBV5-6 and TRBJ1-2; 8 positions match TRBD1. The CDR3 has 13 residues. Germline CDR1 and CDR2: SGHDT and YYEEEE. J was trimmed by 7 bases and V by 5 bases; bases with no gene match: 7.

J is TRBJ1-1 and V is TRBV18, with TRBD1 as a possible D gene (6 bases). The V gene lost 2 bases and the J gene lost 6 bases, with 16 bases spanning the gap. CDR3 length: 15 amino acids. Germline V gene lookup returns CDR1 KGHSH and CDR2 LQKENI. The chain's CDR3 is CASSPDPGARAEAFF. The CDR3 nucleotides are TGTGCCAGCTCACCAGATCCGGGGGCGCGCGCTGAAGCTTTCTTT.

J is TRBJ1-2 and V is TRBV3-1 (or the pseudogene TRBV3-2); D is unclear. The CDR3 consists of 14 residues. The V end lost 3 bases, the J end lost 5 bases, and 13 bases lay between the germline ends. Germline-derived CDR1 and CDR2 are LGHDT and YNNKEL (reference sequence). DNA for the CDR3: TGTGCCAGCAGCCAGGAAGGTCTGGGGTATGGCTACACCTTC. Translating gives CASSQEGLGYGYTF.

CDR3 in amino acids: CASSPGQASYEQYF. CDR3 DNA: TGTGCCAGCAGCCCGGGGCAGGCTTCCTACGAGCAGTACTTC. This rearrangement joins TRBV11-2 to TRBJ2-7; D possibly matches TRBD1 or TRBD2 (5 bases each). The germline V and J ends were trimmed by 5 bases and 1 base, with 12 bases remaining between them. Germline V gene lookup returns CDR1 SGHAT and CDR2 FQNNGV. This CDR3 region has 14 residues.

The chain joins TRBV5-1 to TRBJ2-5; 11 nucleotides agree with TRBD2. The CDR3 is 15 residues long. V trimming: 3 bases; J trimming: 5 bases; junction bases outside the gene matches: 6. Germline-derived CDR1 and CDR2 are SGHRS and YFSETQ. The CDR3: CASSYGLAGGETQYF. The CDR3 region has the DNA TGCGCCAGCAGCTACGGACTAGCGGGCGGGGAGACCCAGTACTTC. The whole variable domain, filled in from reference TRBV5-1 and TRBJ2-5, reads KAGVTQTPRYLIKTRGQQVTLSCSPISGHRSVSWYQQTPGQGLQFLFEYFSETQRNKGNFPGRFSGRQFSNSRSEMNVSTLELGDSALYLCASSYGLAGGETQYFGPGTRLLVL.

This chain uses TRBV15 with TRBJ2-7; no firm D call. V shed 0 bases and J shed 2 bases, with 8 bases lying between them. From germline, CDR1 is LNHNV and CDR2 YYDKDF (reference sequence). This CDR3 has 14 amino acids. The CDR3 is CATSRDSHPYEQYF. The CDR3 DNA is TGTGCCACCAGCAGAGACAGCCACCCCTACGAGCAGTACTTC.